Reported below is one T cell receptor (beta chain). The sample originates from a study of shared T cell receptors in the human thymus. TCRdb's table, derived via immunoSEQ multiplex PCR, lists solely in-frame clones and lacks some. The table includes over 350,000 clones, around 93% detected once. This CDR3 is built from 18 residues. Germline V gene lookup returns CDR1 SQVTM and CDR2 ANQGSEA. V lost 8 bases, J lost 0 bases, and 26 bases lay in between. Source material: thymocytes. The receptor's source is a human donor. The genes are TRBV29-1 and TRBJ2-1; TRBD1 might be the D (5 bases). CDR3 amino acids: CSSGRVQNRRSSYNEQFF. CDR3 nucleotides: TGCAGCTCCGGACGCGTTCAAAACAGGCGGAGCTCCTACAATGAGCAGTTCTTC.